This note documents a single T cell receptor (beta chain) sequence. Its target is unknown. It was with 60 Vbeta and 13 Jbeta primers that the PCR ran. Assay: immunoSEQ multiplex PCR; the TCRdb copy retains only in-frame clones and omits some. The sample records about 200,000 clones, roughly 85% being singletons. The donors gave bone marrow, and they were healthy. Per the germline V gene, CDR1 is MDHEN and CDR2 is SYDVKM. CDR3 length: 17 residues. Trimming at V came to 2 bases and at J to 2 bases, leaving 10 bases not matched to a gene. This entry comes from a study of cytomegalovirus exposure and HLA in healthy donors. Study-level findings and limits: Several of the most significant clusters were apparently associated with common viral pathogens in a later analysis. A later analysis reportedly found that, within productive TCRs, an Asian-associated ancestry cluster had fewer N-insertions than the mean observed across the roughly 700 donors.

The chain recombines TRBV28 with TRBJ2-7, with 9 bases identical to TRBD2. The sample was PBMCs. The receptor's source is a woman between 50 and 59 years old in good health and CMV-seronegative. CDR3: CASSLGGGAGGTYEQYF. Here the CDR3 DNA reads TGTGCCAGCAGTTTAGGGGGGGGAGCGGGAGGCACCTACGAGCAGTACTTC.